One T cell receptor (beta chain) is described in this entry. Through a sample-barcoded 5' primer and a J-beta primer mix, a second PCR was run for about 6 to 12 cycles. MiXCR, applied by TCRdb to the 5' RACE reads, yields one record per CDR3 protein. Of over 1,300,000 distinct CDR3 sequences listed, almost 60% are singletons. These data come from a study of blood T cells in healthy people across ages. The CDR3 has 11 residues. Trimming cost V 6 bases and J 7 bases, with 9 bases left between them. In germline, CDR1 is MNHEY, CDR2 SVGEGT. The chain uses TRBV6-2 or TRBV6-3 and TRBJ1-2; unclear D gene. This TCR was recovered from a man aged 18 to 30 in good health. The sequencing input was blood. The CDR3 region has the DNA TGTGCCAGCAGCCCAGGATTTGGCTACACCTTC. Its translation: CASSPGFGYTF.